The following is a TCR beta chain sequence with its context. What this receptor recognizes is not known. Qualities for individual bases were not recorded, and no much larger clone is one base off. The data are from a study of T cell responses to AZD1222 COVID-19 vaccine listed by TCRdb under 2021. Regarding the complete study: Because spike-specific TCR depth and breadth did not differ between the two schedules, AZD1222 recipients who got a second dose at roughly 4 weeks were pooled with those who got a second dose at roughly 12 weeks. TCR sequencing covered 233 trial participants: around 210 given two doses of AZD1222 and 26 given two doses of MenACWY control vaccine. Trial participants were enrolled by age into 18-55, 56-69 and 70-plus year subgroups, with around 150, 28 and 57 TCR-sequenced participants respectively.

This specimen's time point label, interpreted: baseline before first vaccination. Vaccinee samples were obtained from the UK trials COV001 and COV002, which included a single-blind randomized controlled phase 2/3 trial of AZD1222 (ChAdOx1 nCoV-19) in healthy adults. For TCRbeta chain sequencing, PBMC samples were collected from trial participants at day 0 and at day 28 after the second dose. What the research found in general, with its limitations: Because no samples from the day 14 peak response were available, repertoires could be characterized only after the peak T cell response. Reportedly, close to half of the unique spike-specific TCRs recognized epitopes lying outside the regions that are mutated in the B.1.351 and B.1.1.7 variants. The 56-69-year group was small, and its depth increase did not reach significance, likely because of low power. Conclusions about previously exposed vaccinees are limited because only five or six AZD1222 recipients were SARS-CoV-2 seropositive at baseline. Vaccine-associated CD4 TCRs spanned the whole spike protein, with dominant responses in regions 160-218 and 743-854. Spike-specific TCR breadth and depth rose significantly after two AZD1222 doses compared with day 0 and with MenACWY recipients. Most participants were white British and females outnumbered males, and the authors suggested that clonal diversity may have been underestimated.

The CDR3 regions of human TCRbeta chains were analyzed by immunosequencing. The paper's processing steps were these. Repertoire TCRs were checked for matches against a reference library of SARS-CoV-2-specific TCRs that had been generated using the MIRA antigen-specificity platform. Breadth meant the fraction of unique TCRs that were SARS-CoV-2-associated, whereas depth meant the fraction of total T cells that were SARS-CoV-2-associated. Using the MIRA data, each spike-specific TCR was assigned both to the spike region to which the TCR was reactive and to a CD4 or CD8 class. Log10-transformed breadth and depth values were compared by one-way ANOVA with Sidak's multiple comparisons tests. This immuneACCESS table, as held by TCRdb, lists in-frame sequences with V and J called but not all clones. Of the missing ones, under half trace to an unresolved V gene in checked studies; the others have no known cause. The V and J calls and clone size are taken from that table; D and trimming were inferred from the DNA. In all, the sample holds about 130,000 clones, and about 89% of those were seen once. Jointly, the top ten make up roughly 1.4% of the sample.

V was cut back by 0 bases and J by 4 bases, leaving a gap of 18 bases between them. CDR3 length: 18 amino acids, cysteine to phenylalanine. Here the CDR3 DNA is all that survives: 54 bases in frame from base 1. Via the germline V gene, CDR1 is LGHNT and CDR2 FRNRAP. The sequence is built from TRBV12-5 and TRBJ1-4, with no D gene named confidently. Specimen: peripheral blood, collected on day 0 of AZD1222 vaccination. The receptor comes from an adult in good health. In nucleotides, the sequence is TGTGCTAGTGGTTTGGTTCCAAAGGGAGGGTTTGATAATGAAAAACTGTTTTTT. It translates to CASGLVPKGGFDNEKLFF.